This T cell receptor (beta chain) is from a study of cytomegalovirus exposure and HLA in healthy donors. Overall study: Inside one of the first data releases sat about 85 million unique TCRs taken from HLA-typed donors.

V lost 5 bases and J lost 5; bases outside the gene matches: 13. The CDR3 totals 16 residues. In germline, CDR1 is MNHEY, CDR2 SMNVEV (reference sequence). Details on this clone: Its antigen is unidentified.

PCR involved 60 Vbeta and 13 Jbeta primers. Methods used by the authors: Later work found around 85 million unique TCR beta chains, with roughly 11 million shared. TCRdb's copy holds only in-frame clones and misses some; the assay was immunoSEQ multiplex PCR. That table gives V, J and clone size, and the DNA gave D and trimming. The table has roughly 160,000 clones, 80% to 90% seen once. Findings and caveats of the study: A few chains tied to CMV proved CMV antigen-specific in vitro.

The receptor was derived from a man younger than 35 in good health and CMV-seropositive. The chain uses TRBV27 and TRBJ2-5; 8 nucleotides line up with TRBD1. Sequences were obtained from PBMCs. The CDR3 DNA follows: TGTGCCAGCAGTACCCAGACAGGGGTTGATAGGGAGACCCAGTACTTC. This sequence encodes CASSTQTGVDRETQYF.